This entry lists 12 T cell receptor beta chains sequenced from one sample in a study of blood T cells in healthy people across ages. Sample-barcoded 5' priming and a J-beta primer mix drove a second PCR of 7 to 11 cycles. TCRdb reprocessed the 5' RACE reads with MiXCR, giving one entry per CDR3 protein. Of about 1.4 million distinct CDR3 sequences listed, 45% to 70% are singletons. Sequenced sample: blood. These receptors came from a man aged 18 to 30 in good health.

This clonotype came up a few times. The chain joins TRBV27 to TRBJ2-3; D may correspond to TRBD1 or TRBD2 (6 bases each). Germline V gene lookup returns CDR1 MNHEY and CDR2 SMNVEV (reference sequence). The CDR3 is 14 residues long. V dropped 3 bases and J dropped 5 bases, with 12 bases sitting between them. CDR3 loop: CASSFEGGKDTQYF. DNA for the CDR3: TGTGCCAGCAGTTTTGAGGGGGGCAAAGATACGCAGTATTTT.

V gene TRBV6-1 combines with J gene TRBJ2-5, with D tentatively TRBD2 (6 bases). The germline V gene has CDR1 MNHNS and CDR2 SASEGT. V was trimmed by 2 bases and J by 4 bases, leaving 17 bases between them. The CDR3 extends over 16 amino acids. DNA for the CDR3: TGTGCCAGCAGTGAAATCGGGAGTCGGGTGGCAGAGACCCAGTACTTC. Residues: CASSEIGSRVAETQYF.

This clonotype was seen only a few times. The V and J genes are TRBV6-6 and TRBJ2-5, with a possible D match to TRBD1 (6 bases). V lost 8 bases and J 3 bases, leaving 28 bases between the germline ends. Per germline, CDR1 MNHNY and CDR2 SVGAGI (reference sequence). The CDR3 is 18 amino acids. CDR3 residues: CASSDFVLFLGGKETQYF. Written as DNA, the CDR3 is TGTGCCAGCTCTGATTTTGTGTTATTTTTAGGGGGAAAAGAGACCCAGTACTTC.

The CDR3 loop reads CASSLGLAGGAYEQYF. In DNA form, the CDR3 reads TGTGCCAGCAGCTTGGGGCTAGCTGGTGGCGCCTACGAGCAGTACTTC. The chain is built from TRBV5-5 and TRBJ2-1, with D perhaps TRBD2 (5 bases). The better agreement between TRBJ2-7 and the DNA end casts doubt on the J call. This CDR3 contains 16 residues. Looked up from germline, CDR1 is SGHKS and CDR2 is YYEKEE (reference sequence).

This rearrangement joins TRBV5-1 to TRBJ2-1; 10 bases are a match to TRBD2. Germline values: CDR1 SGHRS, CDR2 YFSETQ. This CDR3 is built from 15 residues. V lost 2 bases and J lost 9; bases outside the gene matches: 8. The CDR3 region is CASSFGLAGVVEQFF. The DNA for the CDR3 is TGCGCCAGCAGCTTTGGGCTAGCGGGAGTGGTTGAGCAGTTCTTC.

The rearrangement links TRBV12-3 or TRBV12-4 to TRBJ2-3; 8 nucleotides match TRBD2. This CDR3 is 20 amino acids long. The V segment lost 4 bases and the J segment 2 bases; nucleotides outside the gene matches: 20. CDR3 in DNA: TGTGCCAGCAGTTCCCGGGTTGCGGGGGGACCCGTAGACCTCACAGATACGCAGTATTTT. It is translated as CASSSRVAGGPVDLTDTQYF.

A remark on this clonotype: At one boundary the junction diverges from the germline segment, which might be a read error. V is TRBV27 and J is TRBJ2-1; no reliable D call. The CDR3 contains 14 residues. Germline values: CDR1 MNHEY, CDR2 SMNVEV (reference sequence). Here the CDR3 reads CASSVRLQAHEQFF. CDR3 nucleotide sequence: TGTGCCAGCAGTGTTAGACTCCAAGCGCATGAGCAGTTTTTC.

The chain links TRBV6-5 to TRBJ2-1; TRBD1 aligns across 9 bases. The CDR3 has 12 amino acids. Germline loops: CDR1 MNHEY, CDR2 SVGAGI. The V and J ends lost 6 bases and 8 bases, in that order; junction bases with no gene match: 2. Here the CDR3 reads CASSRTGDEQFF. The CDR3 region has the DNA TGTGCCAGCAGCCGGACAGGGGATGAGCAGTTCTTC.

The V gene is TRBV20-1, the J gene TRBJ2-4, with 7 bases that match TRBD1. V shed 0 bases, J shed 4 bases, and the junction held 6 bases outside the gene matches. This CDR3 has 15 residues. Germline loops: CDR1 DFQATT, CDR2 SNEGSKA (reference sequence). The CDR3 region is CSARDRGTEKNIQYF. In nucleotides, the CDR3 is TGCAGTGCTAGAGACAGGGGGACGGAAAAAAACATTCAGTACTTC.

The rearrangement links TRBV2 to TRBJ2-3; perhaps TRBD1 as D (5 bases). Germline CDR1 and CDR2: SNHLY and FYNNEI. Trimming removed 11 bases at V and 0 bases at J, with 12 bases between. The CDR3 extends over 13 amino acids. The CDR3 bases are TGTGCCGGAGACAGCGCTAGCACAGATACGCAGTATTTT. This gives the protein CAGDSASTDTQYF.

This clonotype was counted a single time. This chain uses TRBV20-1 with TRBJ2-5; D is possibly TRBD1 (6 bases). The CDR3 is 14 residues long. The germline CDR1 and CDR2 sequences are DFQATT and SNEGSKA (reference sequence). The V and J ends lost 0 bases and 11 bases respectively, with 19 bases between them. The CDR3: CSARDPDRYNEQYF. CDR3 in DNA: TGCAGTGCTAGAGATCCCGACAGGTACAATGAGCAGTACTTC.

V gene TRBV28 combines with J gene TRBJ1-6; D not certain. The germline V gene has CDR1 MDHEN and CDR2 SYDVKM. Trimming left V 4 bases short and J 5 bases short, with 15 bases between. The CDR3 is 16 amino acids. CDR3 amino acids: CASSSPSVGNNSPLHF. CDR3 DNA sequence: TGTGCCAGCAGTTCCCCGTCGGTCGGAAATAATTCACCCCTCCACTTT.